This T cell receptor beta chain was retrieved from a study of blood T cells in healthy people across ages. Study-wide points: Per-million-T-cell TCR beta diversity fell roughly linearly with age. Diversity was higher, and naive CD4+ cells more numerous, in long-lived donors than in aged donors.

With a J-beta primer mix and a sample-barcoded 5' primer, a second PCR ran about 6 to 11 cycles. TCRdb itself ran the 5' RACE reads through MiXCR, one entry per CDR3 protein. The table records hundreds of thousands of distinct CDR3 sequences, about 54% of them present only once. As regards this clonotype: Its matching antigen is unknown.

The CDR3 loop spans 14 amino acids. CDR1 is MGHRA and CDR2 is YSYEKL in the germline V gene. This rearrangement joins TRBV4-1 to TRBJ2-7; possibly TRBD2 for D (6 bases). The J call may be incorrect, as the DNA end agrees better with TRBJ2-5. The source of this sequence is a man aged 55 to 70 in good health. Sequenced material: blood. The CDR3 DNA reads TGCGCCAGCAGCCAAGAACTAGCAGAAGAGACCCAGTACTTC. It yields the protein CASSQELAEETQYF.